This T cell receptor beta chain emerged from a study of PD-1 blockade in classical Hodgkin lymphoma. General study points: Reported findings placed baseline TCR diversity lower in newly diagnosed patients (compared with healthy donors).

Stated time point: cycle 4 day 1 (C4D1), after less than 7 weeks of nivolumab. Each and every patient relapsed after autologous stem cell transplantation, and patients got differing brentuximab vedotin exposure. This clone came up a few times. The antigen is unknown. The assay was immunoSEQ multiplex PCR, and TCRdb's table has in-frame clones only and misses some. Of fewer than 25,000 clones detected, around 89% appear once; the ten largest clones hold approximately 23%. Germline CDR1 is SGHRS and CDR2 is YFSETQ. Trimming shortened V by 7 bases and J by 0 bases, and 11 bases separated the two germline ends. CDR3 size: 14 residues.

The V and J genes are TRBV5-1 and TRBJ2-1; possibly TRBD2 for D (5 bases). The TCR comes from a human donor with classical Hodgkin lymphoma. The sequencing here drew on peripheral blood mononuclear cells (PBMCs), taken before the fourth cycle of nivolumab. The CDR3 coding sequence is TGCGCCAGCTCCTTACTAGGCTCCTACAATGAGCAGTTCTTC. Its protein product is CASSLLGSYNEQFF.